This note documents a single TCR beta chain sequence. Relapse after autologous stem cell transplantation occurred in every patient, and brentuximab vedotin exposure varied. The CDR3 sequence is 13 residues long. The germline V and J ends were trimmed by 0 bases and 8 bases, with 10 bases remaining between them. Looked up from germline, CDR1 is MNHEY and CDR2 is SVGAGI. This sample is drawn from a study of PD-1 blockade in classical Hodgkin lymphoma. The data were produced by immunoSEQ multiplex PCR, yet TCRdb's version contains in-frame clones alone and is incomplete. The table lists about 15,000 clones, around 84% of them singletons.

Material: peripheral blood mononuclear cells (PBMCs), obtained at baseline. The sequence was collected from a human donor with classical Hodgkin lymphoma. V is TRBV6-5 and J is TRBJ1-2; perhaps TRBD1 as D (5 bases). DNA for the CDR3: TGTGCCAGCAGTTACTCAGGGGCGAGAGGCTACACCTTC. Its translation: CASSYSGARGYTF.